This T cell receptor beta chain comes out of a study of blood T cells in healthy people across ages. General study points: Percentage of naive T cells showed a strong correlation with TCR beta diversity.

Combining a sample-barcoded 5' primer with a J-beta primer mix, a second PCR ran for 7 to 11 cycles. TCRdb recomputed calls from the 5' RACE reads with MiXCR, one row per CDR3 protein. This table holds about 1.1 million distinct CDR3 sequences, 35% to 45% found once. In its sample, this clonotype was seen a few times. The antigen remains undetermined. The CDR3 totals 18 residues. Germline lookup yields CDR1 SGHVS and CDR2 FQNEAQ. The germline V and J ends were trimmed by 3 bases and 2 bases, with 20 bases remaining between them. Donors ranged from roughly 6 to 100 years old and were healthy Caucasians in Russia.

The sequence derives from a man aged 18 to 30 in good health. The sequencing input was blood. This chain uses TRBV7-8 with TRBJ2-4; D assignment may be TRBD1 or TRBD2 (5 bases each). The CDR3 spells CASSFQGFSALTKNIQYF. CDR3 nucleotides: TGTGCCAGCAGCTTCCAGGGATTTAGCGCCCTAACCAAAAACATTCAGTACTTC.